A selection of T cell receptor beta chains follows, all from one sample in a study of T cells in Graves' hyperthyroidism and ophthalmopathy. From the multiplex PCR reads, TCRdb called clonotypes with MiXCR, one entry per CDR3 protein. The data show 450,000 to 700,000 distinct CDR3 sequences, with around 42% seen just once and 15% to 20% held by the top ten. The sample was peripheral blood or thyroid tissue (not recorded which). The receptors shown here come from an adult woman with Graves' disease, either hyperthyroidism or ophthalmopathy (not recorded which). Each CDR3 is given with its conserved first and last residue. The D gene is left open where the match is weak. Some rows mark clone size as missing; the rest say once, few, many or name a class of expanded clone.

V gene,J gene,clone size,D gene,CDR3 DNA,CDR3 protein
TRBV10-2,TRBJ2-5,.,.,TGCGCCAGCAGTCGATGGACCCAGTACTTC,CASSRWTQYF
TRBV7-6,TRBJ2-7,.,.,TGTGCCAGCAGAGACAACCCCCTCGACAAGACCTACGAGCAGTACTTC,CASRDNPLDKTYEQYF
TRBV6-5,TRBJ2-2,.,TRBD1,TGTGCCAGTCTCCGCAGGACAGGGGGAGACACCGGGGAGCTGTTTTTT,CASLRRTGGDTGELFF
TRBV6-5,TRBJ2-7,.,.,TGTGCCAGCAGACCGAGACAGTACTTC,CASRPRQYF
TRBV10-2,TRBJ1-2,few,.,TGCGCCAGCACCATGACAACAGGGAGGGATGGCTACACCTTC,CASTMTTGRDGYTF
TRBV20-1,TRBJ2-7,many,TRBD2,TGCAGTGCTAGAGATATAAGGAGTCTAGCGGGAGTCAACGAGCAGTACTTC,CSARDIRSLAGVNEQYF
TRBV14,TRBJ2-7,few,.,TGTGCCAGCAGCCCCCGGGGGACGGTATCCTACGAGCAGTACTTC,CASSPRGTVSYEQYF
TRBV20-1,TRBJ2-2,.,.,TGCAGTGCTAGAGATTCGACAGGGGAGCTGTTTTTT,CSARDSTGELFF
TRBV7-9,TRBJ1-1,many,.,TGTGCCAGCAGCTTAGAACAGGGGAACACTGAAGCTTTCTTT,CASSLEQGNTEAFF
TRBV6-5,TRBJ1-5,many,.,TGTGCCAGCAGTTACTATGGGTTGGGTCAGCCCCAGCATTTT,CASSYYGLGQPQHF